This is a list of T cell receptor beta chains from one sample in a study of shared clonotypes between healthy human individuals. The table came from immunoSEQ multiplex PCR; TCRdb's copy has only in-frame clones and leaves some out. The sample has approximately 340,000 clones, less than 85% seen once; the top ten hold 8.5% to 12%. Sequenced input: memory CD4+ T cells sorted from blood. Receptors originate from a man aged 25-45 years in good health. Each CDR3 is given with its conserved first and last residue. The order of the fields is clone size, V gene, CDR3 protein. Some rows have no size entry. The others give once, few or many, or a class for an expanded clone.

>once|TRBV5-4
CASSFGATNPRALHTF
>NA|TRBV2
CASSLGQYSEAFF
>NA|TRBV7-8
CASSLVGGGSQVYEQYF
>NA|TRBV19
CASSISGLAGGTDTQYF
>NA|TRBV27
CASSGGTGYRRGSSGANVLTF
>NA|TRBV28
CASKTTSGRFYEQYF
>NA|TRBV10-1
CASSLARGPDTQYF
>NA|TRBV28
CASSLLGQHQHF
>NA|TRBV29-1
CSVETRVPRRSSYEQYF
>NA|TRBV7-9
CASSPTYGYTF
>NA|TRBV6-5
CASRRAGLLYNEQFF
>NA|TRBV6-5
CASSYRGLITDTQYF
>NA|TRBV19
CASRQARGRDTEAFF
>once|TRBV5-4
CASSLYGSRTDEQYF
>NA|TRBV2
CASSHLGGDGTDTQYF
>medium-sized|TRBV6-4
CASSLLAGVGEQFF
>NA|TRBV5-4
CASSFRQGRPSYGNTIYF
>NA|TRBV19
CASSIDGTAGELFF
>NA|TRBV7-6
CASSRQDTGELFF
>NA|TRBV18
CASSPPTGGRNTEAFF
>once|TRBV7-8
CASSPQTLRDTQYF
>NA|TRBV7-2
CASSRGQVDSNQPQHF
>NA|TRBV7-9
CASSSGTGNYGYTF
>NA|TRBV28
CASSGQTGRDGYTF
>NA|TRBV9
CASSPDGQGNQPQHF
>NA|TRBV13
CASSLEGGQETQYF
>NA|TRBV18
CASSPQFEGTQPQHF
>NA|TRBV7-8
CASSLNAGTEAFF
>NA|TRBV27
CASSSPSGSVYEQYF
>NA|TRBV10-1
CASSGGPGQGGTEAFF
>NA|TRBV5-4
CASSRGTGVGEQYF
>NA|TRBV5-6
CASSPRDREGKLFF
>few|TRBV14
CASSHDFRRGVAETQYF
>NA|TRBV4-1
CASSQPGAIGYTF
>few|TRBV5-1
CASSFGTPDTGELFF
>NA|TRBV5-6
CASSLGGRGTYQPQHF